Shown below are 30 T cell receptor beta chains from a single sample sequenced in a study of long-term antiretroviral therapy in people with HIV. Survey level was the resolution at which the v3.0 immunoSEQ assay ran. Here immunoSEQ multiplex PCR was the method, and the copy in TCRdb shows in-frame clones only, minus some. This sample carries approximately 16,000 clones, 75% to 85% of them seen once, and the ten largest clones take about 20%. Sequences were derived from unsorted PBMCs, sampled 2.1 years after starting antiretroviral therapy. Every receptor here comes from a man aged 35-49 years with HIV.

This chain uses TRBV7-9 with TRBJ2-2, with a weak D call TRBD2 (6 bases). The CDR3 consists of 18 residues. Germline V gene sequence: CDR1 SEHNR, CDR2 FQNEAQ (reference sequence). Trimming removed 5 bases from V and 4 bases from J, with 23 bases in between. The CDR3 nucleotides are TGTGCCAGCAGCCCGAGCGGTATAGCGGTAGACCCCACCGGGGAGCTGTTTTTT. This codes for CASSPSGIAVDPTGELFF.

This chain connects TRBV6-6 to TRBJ2-2; tentatively, D is TRBD2 (6 bases). Germline V gives CDR1 MNHNY, CDR2 SVGAGI (reference sequence). The CDR3 length is 12 residues. V was shortened by 5 bases and J by 7 bases, with 8 bases between the two germline ends. This chain's CDR3 is CASSVTSGELFF. CDR3 in DNA: TGTGCCAGCAGTGTGACTAGCGGGGAGCTGTTTTTT.

The rearrangement uses TRBV5-1 and TRBJ1-1, with D possibly being TRBD1 (5 bases). Trimming stripped 4 bases from V and 3 bases from J, with 16 bases between. The CDR3 covers 15 residues. Germline CDR1 reads SGHRS; CDR2 reads YFSETQ. The CDR3 nucleotides are TGCGCCAGCAGCCCCGGACACCTTCCCTACACTGAAGCTTTCTTT. Translated, it gives CASSPGHLPYTEAFF.

V and J are TRBV2 and TRBJ1-2; 7 bases fit TRBD1. V was clipped by 0 bases and J by 4 bases; unmatched bases: 5. Per germline, CDR1 SNHLY and CDR2 FYNNEI. CDR3 size: 15 residues. The CDR3 DNA sequence: TGTGCCAGCAGTGAAGCCGGGACAGAGGCCTATGGCTACACCTTC. It specifies CASSEAGTEAYGYTF.

Only a few counts were recorded for this clone. The rearrangement links TRBV18 to TRBJ1-2; 7 positions agree with TRBD1. CDR3 length: 13 amino acids. CDR1 is KGHSH and CDR2 is LQKENI in the germline V gene. With 3 bases clipped from V and 7 bases from J, the junction kept 5 bases outside the gene matches. CDR3: CASSPTGVGGYTF. The CDR3 DNA follows: TGTGCCAGCTCACCCACAGGGGTTGGTGGCTACACCTTC.

This chain links TRBV5-1 with TRBJ2-3; 12 bases match TRBD2. CDR3 size: 17 residues. The germline V gene has CDR1 SGHRS and CDR2 YFSETQ. J lost 3 bases, V lost 4 bases, and 9 bases had no gene match. The CDR3 is CASSPLASGGATDTQYF. The CDR3 DNA follows: TGCGCCAGCAGCCCCCTCGCTAGCGGGGGGGCTACAGATACGCAGTATTTT.

The rearrangement links TRBV7-9 to TRBJ1-5; 10 positions match TRBD1. Looked up from germline, CDR1 is SEHNR and CDR2 is FQNEAQ (reference sequence). Trimming took 1 base from V and 5 from J; bases not matched to a gene: 2. The CDR3 extends over 15 amino acids. The CDR3 DNA is TGTGCCAGCAGCTTAGTCGGGACAGGGGATCAGCCCCAGCATTTT. Protein: CASSLVGTGDQPQHF.

The chain joins TRBV5-1 to TRBJ1-1; perhaps TRBD1 as D (6 bases). Per germline, CDR1 SGHRS and CDR2 YFSETQ. This CDR3 has 14 amino acids. Deletions cut 7 bases from V and 3 bases from J, with 16 bases between. As DNA, the CDR3 is TGCGCCAGCGGAGTCACCGGGACACACACTGAAGCTTTCTTT. Protein sequence: CASGVTGTHTEAFF.

The V and J genes are TRBV11-1 and TRBJ1-3, with D possibly matching TRBD1 (5 bases). The CDR3 loop spans 15 amino acids. V lost 5 bases and J lost 0, with 11 bases in between. Germline lookup yields CDR1 SGHAT and CDR2 FQDESV (reference sequence). The CDR3 DNA follows: TGTGCCAGCAGCCTGGGACGGACCTCTGGAAACACCATATATTTT. This gives the protein CASSLGRTSGNTIYF.

In this sample, this clone turned up a few times. The V and J genes are TRBV7-9 and TRBJ2-7; 10 bases line up with TRBD1. V gave up 4 bases and J gave up 0 bases; unmatched junction bases: 6. The germline V gene encodes CDR1 SEHNR and CDR2 FQNEAQ (reference sequence). The CDR3 sequence is 16 residues long. Written as DNA, the CDR3 is TGTGCCAGCAGCTCATGGGGACAGGGGCGCTCCTACGAGCAGTACTTC. Its protein product is CASSSWGQGRSYEQYF.

The J gene is TRBJ1-2, the V gene TRBV30, with D maybe TRBD1 (5 bases). This CDR3 comprises 15 residues. Germline CDR1 reads GTSNPN; CDR2 reads SVGIG (reference sequence). V gave up 0 bases and J gave up 2 bases, with 13 bases separating them. The chain's CDR3 is CAWSVGPTQNYGYTF. The CDR3 DNA is TGTGCCTGGAGTGTGGGGCCAACCCAGAACTATGGCTACACCTTC.

The genes are TRBV20-1 and TRBJ1-1; 7 bases agree with TRBD1. Germline lookup yields CDR1 DFQATT and CDR2 SNEGSKA (reference sequence). V lost 6 bases to trimming and J lost 10 bases; unmatched junction nucleotides: 8. This CDR3 has 11 residues. CDR3 bases: TGCAGTGCGCCGACAGGGATGGCAGCTTTCTTT. Translating gives CSAPTGMAAFF.

This chain joins TRBV7-8 and TRBJ2-7; D might be TRBD2 (6 bases). V lost 3 bases and J lost 0, with 6 bases in between. Germline CDR1 and CDR2: SGHVS and FQNEAQ. This CDR3 region has 13 residues. The CDR3 DNA is TGTGCCAGCAGCTTGGGACTCTCCTACGAGCAGTACTTC. Its translation: CASSLGLSYEQYF.

This sequence joins TRBV11-3 and TRBJ2-7; TRBD1 aligns across 11 bases. This CDR3 is 17 amino acids long. Per the germline V gene, CDR1 is SGHNT and CDR2 is YENEEA. The J segment lost 6 bases and the V segment lost 7 bases, leaving 17 bases of the junction unmatched. The CDR3 is CASNPGQGATLRSEQYF. CDR3 sequence (DNA): TGTGCCAGCAATCCCGGACAGGGGGCGACTCTTCGCAGCGAGCAGTACTTC.

The chain is built from TRBV7-8 and TRBJ2-3; 9 nucleotides align to TRBD1. The CDR3 is 15 residues long. Unmatched junction bases numbered 5, after V lost 1 base and J lost 6 bases. Germline assignment: CDR1 SGHVS and CDR2 FQNEAQ. The CDR3 DNA reads TGTGCCAGCAGCTTAGGGACAGGGGCTGGGGATACGCAGTATTTT. Protein: CASSLGTGAGDTQYF.

This clone was recorded once. V is TRBV5-1 and J is TRBJ2-1; TRBD1 agrees at 8 bases. Germline V gene data show CDR1 as SGHRS and CDR2 as YFSETQ. This CDR3 region has 15 residues. V dropped 2 bases and J dropped 10; count of bases not matched to a gene: 11. In DNA form, the CDR3 reads TGCGCCAGCAGCTTAGGACAGGGCCCCCCTGGGGAGCAGTTCTTC. Translation: CASSLGQGPPGEQFF.

The V gene is TRBV15, the J gene TRBJ1-5, with TRBD1 as a possible D gene (6 bases). Germline values: CDR1 LNHNV, CDR2 YYDKDF (reference sequence). Trimming took off 0 bases at V and 7 bases at J, with 16 bases between the two ends. The CDR3 has 16 amino acids. Here the CDR3 DNA reads TGTGCCACCAGCAGAGAGGGCGGTTCAGGACAGCAGCCCCAGCATTTT. Its translation: CATSREGGSGQQPQHF.

This clone has just one count. The chain joins TRBV5-1 to TRBJ1-1, with 12 bases fitting TRBD1. The junction had 7 bases not matched to a gene; V was cut back by 4 bases and J by 3 bases. This CDR3 is 16 amino acids long. Per the germline V gene, CDR1 is SGHRS and CDR2 is YFSETQ. The CDR3 region is CASSPGTGGGDTEAFF. DNA for the CDR3: TGCGCCAGCAGCCCTGGGACAGGGGGCGGTGACACTGAAGCTTTCTTT.

The V and J genes are TRBV5-5 and TRBJ1-3, with D possibly being TRBD1 (5 bases). CDR1 is SGHKS and CDR2 is YYEKEE in the germline V gene (reference sequence). V shed 4 bases and J shed 0 bases, with 14 bases lying between them. The CDR3 length is 16 residues. CDR3 sequence: CASSLNWGDSGNTIYF. CDR3 in DNA: TGTGCCAGCAGCCTAAACTGGGGGGACTCTGGAAACACCATATATTTT.

The chain joins TRBV10-3 to TRBJ1-2; D is uncertain. The CDR3 length is 16 residues. Trimming pared 6 bases from V and 5 bases from J, leaving 22 bases between. Germline CDR1 reads ENHRY; CDR2 reads SYGVKD. In DNA, the CDR3 is TGTGCCATCAGGGGCCGTGTTGGAGGGTTCGGGTATGGCTACACCTTC. This codes for CAIRGRVGGFGYGYTF.

This sequence joins TRBV18 and TRBJ1-1, with unresolved D. Trimming took off 6 bases at V and 4 bases at J, with 12 bases between the two ends. The CDR3 runs to 13 residues. Germline loops: CDR1 KGHSH, CDR2 LQKENI. The CDR3 coding sequence is TGTGCCAGCTCCCCAAAAGAGGGCACTGAAGCTTTCTTT. Amino acid sequence: CASSPKEGTEAFF.

This CDR3 is CASSINIHEKLFF. The DNA of the CDR3 is TGTGCCAGTAGTATAAATATTCATGAAAAACTGTTTTTT. The chain carries TRBV19 and TRBJ1-4; D unclear. This CDR3 is built from 13 residues. V lost 2 bases and J lost 6, with 7 bases in between. Germline V lookup: CDR1 LNHDA, CDR2 SQIVND (reference sequence).

This rearrangement joins TRBV5-4 to TRBJ2-7, with a weak D call TRBD1 (7 bases). Germline CDR1 reads SGHNT; CDR2 reads YYREEE (reference sequence). V was shortened by 1 base and J by 2 bases, with 13 bases between the two germline ends. The CDR3 loop spans 15 amino acids. The CDR3 loop is CASSLSGDSPYEQYF. The CDR3 coding sequence is TGTGCCAGCAGCTTGTCGGGGGACAGCCCCTACGAGCAGTACTTC.

The chain joins TRBV7-3 to TRBJ1-1; perhaps TRBD1 as D (5 bases). This CDR3 contains 13 residues. The V and J ends lost 0 bases and 7 bases respectively, with 9 bases between them. Germline V gives CDR1 SGHTA, CDR2 FQGTGA. CDR3: CASSLTGDREAFF. The CDR3 DNA is TGTGCCAGCAGCTTAACGGGGGACCGTGAAGCTTTCTTT.

The J gene is TRBJ1-1, the V gene TRBV7-9; 7 bases align to TRBD1. There are 16 residues in the CDR3. V trimming: 3 bases; J trimming: 1 base; junction bases outside the gene matches: 8. Germline V CDR1 and CDR2: SEHNR, FQNEAQ (reference sequence). In nucleotides, the CDR3 is TGTGCCAGCAGCTTCTTAACAGGGGAGCCGAACACTGAAGCTTTCTTT. Amino acid sequence: CASSFLTGEPNTEAFF. Looking up the rest from reference TRBV7-9 and TRBJ1-1 gives the full variable domain: DTGVSQNPRHKITKRGQNVTFRCDPISEHNRLYWYRQTLGQGPEFLTYFQNEAQLEKSRLLSDRFSAERPKGSFSTLEIQRTEQGDSAMYLCASSFLTGEPNTEAFFGQGTRLTVV.

The gene calls are TRBV5-1 and TRBJ1-4; TRBD1 is a possible D gene (5 bases). The CDR3 is 17 residues long. The germline gives CDR1 SGHRS, CDR2 YFSETQ. V lost 4 bases and J 0 bases, leaving 16 bases between the germline ends. CDR3 sequence (DNA): TGCGCCAGCAGCCCCGACAGCCGAGAGACAACTAATGAAAAACTGTTTTTT. As protein: CASSPDSRETTNEKLFF.

CDR3 in amino acids: CASSESGGLMDTQYF. The CDR3 nucleotides are TGCGCCAGCAGTGAGTCGGGGGGACTAATGGATACGCAGTATTTT. V gene TRBV10-1 combines with J gene TRBJ2-3, with TRBD2 identical over 7 bases. The J segment lost 6 bases and the V segment lost 0 bases, leaving 6 bases of the junction unmatched. There are 15 residues in the CDR3. CDR1 and CDR2 (germline): WNHNN, SYGVQD (reference sequence).

The chain joins TRBV7-2 to TRBJ1-2; D is uncertain. Germline-derived CDR1 and CDR2 are SGHTA and FQGNSA. V lost 1 base and J lost 0, with 9 bases in between. CDR3 length equals 15 residues. The CDR3 bases are TGTGCCAGCAGCTTAGGGCTCTCAGCTAACTATGGCTACACCTTC. Translating gives CASSLGLSANYGYTF.

The chain links TRBV7-9 to TRBJ1-6; unclear D gene. Germline V gene lookup returns CDR1 SEHNR and CDR2 FQNEAQ (reference sequence). The length of the CDR3 is 14 residues. Trimming removed 1 base from V and 5 bases from J, with 6 bases in between. As DNA, the CDR3 is TGTGCCAGCAGCTTAGTAGGGAATAATTCACCCCTCCACTTT. As protein: CASSLVGNNSPLHF.

The CDR3 nucleotides read TGTGCCAGCAGCGTAGGAGGGGTGGTGGGGACAAACACTGAAGCTTTCTTT. It yields the protein CASSVGGVVGTNTEAFF. The V gene is TRBV9, the J gene TRBJ1-1; possibly TRBD1 for D (6 bases). V gave up 0 bases and J gave up 2 bases, with 17 bases separating them. Germline V gene lookup returns CDR1 SGDLS and CDR2 YYNGEE. This CDR3 has 17 residues.